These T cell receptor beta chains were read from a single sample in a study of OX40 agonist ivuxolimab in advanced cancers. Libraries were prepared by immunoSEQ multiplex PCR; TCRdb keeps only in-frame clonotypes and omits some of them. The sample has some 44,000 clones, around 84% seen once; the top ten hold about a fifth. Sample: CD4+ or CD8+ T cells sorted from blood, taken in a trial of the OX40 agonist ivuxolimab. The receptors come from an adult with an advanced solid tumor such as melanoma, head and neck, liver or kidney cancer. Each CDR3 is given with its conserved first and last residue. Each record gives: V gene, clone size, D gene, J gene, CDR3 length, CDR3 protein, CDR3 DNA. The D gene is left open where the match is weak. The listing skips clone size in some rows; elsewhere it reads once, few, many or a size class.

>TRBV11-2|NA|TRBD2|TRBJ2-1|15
CASSLITSGYNEQFF
TGTGCCAGCAGCTTAATTACTAGCGGATACAATGAGCAGTTCTTC
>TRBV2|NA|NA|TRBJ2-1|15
CASITGPQGYNEQFF
TGTGCCAGCATTACCGGGCCCCAAGGTTACAATGAGCAGTTCTTC
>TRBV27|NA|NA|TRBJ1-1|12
CASSFAGSEAFF
TGTGCCAGCAGTTTTGCGGGTTCGGAAGCTTTCTTT
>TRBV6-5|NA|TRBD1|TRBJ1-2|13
CASSYYRGGGYTF
TGTGCCAGCAGTTACTACAGGGGCGGGGGCTACACCTTC
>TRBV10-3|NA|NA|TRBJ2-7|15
CAIMGGHQSSYEQYF
TGTGCCATCATGGGGGGACACCAGAGCTCCTACGAGCAGTACTTC
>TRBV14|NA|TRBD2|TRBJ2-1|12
CASSRGGNEQFF
TGTGCCAGCAGCCGCGGGGGTAATGAGCAGTTCTTC
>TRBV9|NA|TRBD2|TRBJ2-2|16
CASSALAGGQTGELFF
TGTGCCAGCAGCGCACTAGCGGGGGGGCAAACCGGGGAGCTGTTTTTT
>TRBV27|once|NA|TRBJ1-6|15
CASSPSGTLNSPLHF
TGTGCCAGCAGTCCCTCGGGGACCCTAAATTCACCCCTCCACTTT
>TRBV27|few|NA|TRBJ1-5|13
CASSLAARRPQHF
TGTGCCAGCAGTTTAGCCGCGAGACGGCCCCAGCATTTT
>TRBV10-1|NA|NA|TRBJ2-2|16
CASSEWGREGTGELFF
TGCGCCAGCAGTGAGTGGGGCAGGGAAGGCACCGGGGAGCTGTTTTTT
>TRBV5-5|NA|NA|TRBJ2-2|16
CASTVAGRANTGELFF
TGTGCCAGCACCGTTGCCGGTCGGGCTAACACCGGGGAGCTGTTTTTT
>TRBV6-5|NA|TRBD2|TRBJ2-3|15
CASSYSTSGTDTQYF
TGTGCCAGCAGTTACTCGACTAGCGGCACAGATACGCAGTATTTT
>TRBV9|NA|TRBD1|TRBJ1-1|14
CASSATGGNTEAFF
TGTGCCAGCAGCGCGACAGGGGGGAACACTGAAGCTTTCTTT
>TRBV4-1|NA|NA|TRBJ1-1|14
CASSQAPEGTEAFF
TGCGCCAGCAGCCAAGCCCCAGAAGGCACTGAAGCTTTCTTT
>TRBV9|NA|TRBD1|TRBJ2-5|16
CASSVASTGMMETQYF
TGTGCCAGCAGCGTGGCCTCGACAGGGATGATGGAGACCCAGTACTTC
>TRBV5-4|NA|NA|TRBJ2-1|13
CASSSTAPDEQFF
TGTGCCAGCAGCTCGACTGCCCCGGACGAGCAGTTCTTC
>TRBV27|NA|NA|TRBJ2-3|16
CASSLLYATSTDTQYF
TGTGCCAGCAGTTTACTATACGCTACTAGCACAGATACGCAGTATTTT
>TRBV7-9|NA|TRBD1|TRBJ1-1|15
CASSPSGGTNTEAFF
TGTGCCAGCAGCCCTTCAGGGGGGACGAACACTGAAGCTTTCTTT
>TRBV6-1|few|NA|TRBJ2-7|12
CASSGTLYEQYF
TGTGCCAGCAGCGGGACTCTCTACGAGCAGTACTTC
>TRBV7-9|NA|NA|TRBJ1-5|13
CASSLLSNQPQHF
TGTGCCAGCAGCTTATTAAGCAATCAGCCCCAGCATTTT
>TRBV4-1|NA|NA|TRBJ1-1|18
CASSQDPSFPGVGTEAFF
TGCGCCAGCAGCCAAGATCCCTCCTTTCCAGGGGTGGGCACTGAAGCTTTCTTT
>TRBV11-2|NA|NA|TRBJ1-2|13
CASSLGGAYGYTF
TGTGCCAGCAGCTTAGGGGGGGCCTATGGCTACACCTTC
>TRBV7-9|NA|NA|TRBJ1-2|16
CASSLGMADVVYGYTF
TGTGCCAGCAGCTTGGGTATGGCGGATGTAGTCTATGGCTACACCTTC
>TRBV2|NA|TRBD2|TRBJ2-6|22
CASSLSTEAIAGTSSGANVLTF
TGTGCCAGCAGTCTTTCGACAGAAGCCATAGCGGGGACCAGCTCTGGGGCCAACGTCCTGACTTTC
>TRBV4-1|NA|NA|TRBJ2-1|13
CASSQSSYNEQFF
TGCGCCAGCAGCCAAAGCTCCTACAATGAGCAGTTCTTC
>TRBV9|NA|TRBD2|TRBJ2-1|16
CASSALSGTSGDEQFF
TGTGCCAGCAGCGCCCTCTCCGGGACTAGCGGTGATGAGCAGTTCTTC
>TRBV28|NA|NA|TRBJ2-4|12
CASSTGTAGQYF
TGTGCCAGCAGTACAGGGACGGCGGGTCAGTACTTC
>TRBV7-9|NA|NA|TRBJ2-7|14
CASSSTAGINEQYF
TGTGCCAGCAGCAGCACCGCGGGGATAAACGAGCAGTACTTC
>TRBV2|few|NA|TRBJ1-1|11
CASRTSTEAFF
TGTGCCAGCAGGACAAGCACTGAAGCTTTCTTT
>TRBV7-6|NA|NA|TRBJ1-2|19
CASSSGHRDPLRQSYGYTF
TGTGCCAGCAGCTCCGGACACCGGGACCCGCTACGACAATCCTATGGCTACACCTTC
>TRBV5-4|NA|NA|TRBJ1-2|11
CASSFIGGYTF
TGTGCCAGCAGCTTCATTGGTGGCTACACCTTC
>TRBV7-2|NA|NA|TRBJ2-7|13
CASTLGYGIEQYF
TGTGCCAGCACCCTAGGATACGGGATCGAGCAGTACTTC